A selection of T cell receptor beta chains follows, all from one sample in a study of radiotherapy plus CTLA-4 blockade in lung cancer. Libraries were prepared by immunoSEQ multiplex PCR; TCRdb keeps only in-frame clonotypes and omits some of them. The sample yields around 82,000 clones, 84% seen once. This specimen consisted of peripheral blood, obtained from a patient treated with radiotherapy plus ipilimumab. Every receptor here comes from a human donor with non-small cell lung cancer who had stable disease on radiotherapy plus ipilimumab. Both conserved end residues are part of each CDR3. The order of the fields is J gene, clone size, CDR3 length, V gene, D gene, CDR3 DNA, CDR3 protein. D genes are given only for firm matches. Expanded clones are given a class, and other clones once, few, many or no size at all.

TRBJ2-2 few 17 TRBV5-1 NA TGCGCCAGCAGCTTTTATGGACAGGGAGGGGACACCGGGGAGCTGTTTTTT CASSFYGQGGDTGELFF
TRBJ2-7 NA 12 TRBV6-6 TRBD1 TGTGCCAGCAGGCCCGGACAGGGACCTCAGTACTTC CASRPGQGPQYF
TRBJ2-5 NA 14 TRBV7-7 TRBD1 TGTGCCAGCAGCGTCACAGGGGCGAGGGAGACCCAGTACTTC CASSVTGARETQYF
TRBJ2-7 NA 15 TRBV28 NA TGTGCCAGCAGCCAACCGAAGGCGGGATACTACGAGCAGTACTTC CASSQPKAGYYEQYF
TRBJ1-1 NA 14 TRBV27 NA TGTGCCAGCAGTTTAGGAGGGCCGAACACTGAAGCTTTCTTT CASSLGGPNTEAFF
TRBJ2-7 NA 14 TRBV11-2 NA TGTGCCAGCAGCGAGGATAGGCCATCCTACGAGCAGTACTTC CASSEDRPSYEQYF
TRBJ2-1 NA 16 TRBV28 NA TGTGCCAGCAGTACACGGGACTGGAGCTCCTACAATGAGCAGTTCTTC CASSTRDWSSYNEQFF
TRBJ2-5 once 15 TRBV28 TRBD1 TGTGCCAGCAGTTCCTCGGGACAGGGGCAAGAGACCCAGTACTTC CASSSSGQGQETQYF
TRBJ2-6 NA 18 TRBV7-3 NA TGTGCCAGCAGCTACCCTATAGGAAGGTTTCCTGGGGCCAACGTCCTGACTTTC CASSYPIGRFPGANVLTF
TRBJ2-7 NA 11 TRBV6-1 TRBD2 TGTGCCAGCAGTGAAGAAGGGACTAGCGTCTTC CASSEEGTSVF
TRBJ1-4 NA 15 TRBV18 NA TGTGCCAGCTCACCATCACAGGGCACTAATGAAAAACTGTTTTTT CASSPSQGTNEKLFF
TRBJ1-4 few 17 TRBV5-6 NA TGTGCCAGCAGCTTGTCGGGCGGAAGCGCAACTAATGAAAAACTGTTTTTT CASSLSGGSATNEKLFF
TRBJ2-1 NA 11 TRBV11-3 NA TGTGCCAGCAGCCGAACAAATGAGCAGTTCTTC CASSRTNEQFF
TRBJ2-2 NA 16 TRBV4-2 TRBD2 TGTGCCAGCAGCCAAGTTAAAGCGGGAGCCACCGGGGAGCTGTTTTTT CASSQVKAGATGELFF
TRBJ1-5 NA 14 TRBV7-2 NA TGTGCCAGCAGCTCCGACAGTAGCAATCAGCCCCAGCATTTT CASSSDSSNQPQHF
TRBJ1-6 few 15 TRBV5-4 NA TGTGCCAGCAGCTCGGGAGGCTCCTATAATTCACCCCTCCACTTT CASSSGGSYNSPLHF
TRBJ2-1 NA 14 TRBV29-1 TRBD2 TGCAGCGTGCGACTAGCGGGAGTAGGAGGGGAGCAGTTCTTC CSVRLAGVGGEQFF
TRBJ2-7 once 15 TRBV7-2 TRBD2 TGTGCCAGCAGCTTTGGACTAGCGGGCTCCTACGAGCAGTACTTC CASSFGLAGSYEQYF
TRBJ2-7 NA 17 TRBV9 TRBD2 TGTGCCAGCAGCGTCGAACTTAGGACTAGCGGGATCTACGAGCAGTACTTC CASSVELRTSGIYEQYF
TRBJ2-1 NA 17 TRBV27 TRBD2 TGTGCCAGCATCCTTTACGCCGGGACTAGCGGGGGGTCTGAGCAGTTCTTC CASILYAGTSGGSEQFF
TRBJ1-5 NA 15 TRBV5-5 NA TGTGCCAGCAGCTTGGGGCAGGGGAATAATCAGCCCCAGCATTTT CASSLGQGNNQPQHF
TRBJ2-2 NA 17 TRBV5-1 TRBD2 TGCGCCAGCAGCTTGCTGGGACTAGCGGGGGGCACCGGGGAGCTGTTTTTT CASSLLGLAGGTGELFF
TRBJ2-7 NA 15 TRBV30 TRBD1 TGTGCCTGGAGTGTAAGGGGGCAGGGGGCTAGGCGGCAGTACTTC CAWSVRGQGARRQYF
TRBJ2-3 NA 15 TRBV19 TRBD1 TGTGCCAGTAGTCCGGGACAGACCCGCACAGATACGCAGTATTTT CASSPGQTRTDTQYF
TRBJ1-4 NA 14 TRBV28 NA TGTGCCAGCAGCCGAGACACTGGGTGGGGAAAACTGTTTTTT CASSRDTGWGKLFF